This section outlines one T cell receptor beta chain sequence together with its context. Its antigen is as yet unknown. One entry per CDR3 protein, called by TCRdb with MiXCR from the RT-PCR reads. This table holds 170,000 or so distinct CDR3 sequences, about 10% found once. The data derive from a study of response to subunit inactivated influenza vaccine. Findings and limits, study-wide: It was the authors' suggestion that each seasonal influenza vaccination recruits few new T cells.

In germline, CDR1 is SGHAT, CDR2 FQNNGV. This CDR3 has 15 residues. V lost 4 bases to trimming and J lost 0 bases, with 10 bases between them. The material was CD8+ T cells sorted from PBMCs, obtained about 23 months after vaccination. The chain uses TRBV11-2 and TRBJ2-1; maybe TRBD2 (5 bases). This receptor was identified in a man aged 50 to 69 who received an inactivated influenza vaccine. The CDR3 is CASSSGMSSYNEQFF. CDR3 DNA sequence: TGTGCCAGCAGCTCGGGGATGAGCTCCTACAATGAGCAGTTCTTC.